Listed here is a single T cell receptor (beta chain). Its target is unknown. This entry belongs to a study of STAT3 mutations in large granular lymphocyte leukemia. Trimming removed 6 bases at V and 11 bases at J, with 15 bases between. In germline, CDR1 is SGHDT, CDR2 YYEEEE. The CDR3 runs 12 residues. Only in-frame clones appear in the TCRdb table, and some are missing; sequencing was by immunoSEQ multiplex PCR. The data show approximately 45,000 clones, about 81% seen once. Study-level results: Every T-LGLL patient had at least one immunodominant TCRbeta clonotype. After therapy, about 35% of the 18 patients switched clonotypes, all new clones STAT3 wild type. Some patients had dominant TCR clones larger than their STAT3 mutant burden. Differing intervals and regimens complicate linking therapy response to clone burden. No sample exists from the first appearance of each clone.

V gene TRBV5-6 combines with J gene TRBJ2-4, with D perhaps TRBD2 (6 bases). The material sequenced was PBMCs. The sequence came from a human donor with T large granular lymphocyte leukemia. Some clones in this sample may be carry-over from other donors' samples. The CDR3 reads CASTRPGTLQYF. As DNA, the CDR3 is TGTGCCAGCACCCGCCCTGGGACTCTTCAGTACTTC.